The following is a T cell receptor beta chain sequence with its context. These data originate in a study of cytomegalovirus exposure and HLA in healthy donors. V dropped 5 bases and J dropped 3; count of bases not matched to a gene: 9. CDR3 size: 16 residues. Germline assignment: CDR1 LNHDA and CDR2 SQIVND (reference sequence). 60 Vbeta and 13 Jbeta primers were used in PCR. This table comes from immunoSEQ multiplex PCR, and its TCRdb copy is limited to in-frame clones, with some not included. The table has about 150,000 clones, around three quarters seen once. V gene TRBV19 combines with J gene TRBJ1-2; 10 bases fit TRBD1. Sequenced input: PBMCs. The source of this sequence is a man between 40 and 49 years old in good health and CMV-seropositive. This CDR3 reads CASSLQDRGSHYGYTF. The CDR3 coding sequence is TGTGCCAGTAGTCTCCAGGACAGGGGGAGCCACTATGGCTACACCTTC.